The rows below give T cell receptor beta chains drawn from one sample of a study of post-analysis software for immune sequencing data. In TCRdb, the PCR reads were re-called with MiXCR into one record per CDR3 protein. The sample includes 500,000 to 600,000 distinct CDR3 sequences, roughly 45% of them seen just once. The sample consisted of blood. The receptors come from a girl under 18 with multiple sclerosis. CDR3s include the opening cysteine and the closing phenylalanine or tryptophan. The order of the fields is V gene, J gene, D gene, clone size, CDR3 DNA, CDR3 protein. The D gene is left open where the match is weak. Expanded clones get a size class; other rows say once, few or many, or leave the size out.

V: TRBV29-1
J: TRBJ2-1
D: .
size: few
DNA: TGCAGCGTTGACAGGAGTTACAATGAGCAGTTCTTC
CDR3: CSVDRSYNEQFF

V: TRBV5-1
J: TRBJ2-1
D: TRBD2
size: once
DNA: TGCGCCAGCAGCAGGGGAGGGCCAAATGAGCAGTTCTTC
CDR3: CASSRGGPNEQFF

V: TRBV4-1
J: TRBJ2-4
D: .
size: .
DNA: TGCGCCAGCAGCCAGCCTAGAGAACAGGGCGCCAAAAACATTCAGTACTTC
CDR3: CASSQPREQGAKNIQYF

V: TRBV6-5
J: TRBJ1-5
D: TRBD1
size: .
DNA: TGTGCCAGCAGACAGGGGGCGGGTCAGCCCCAGCATTTT
CDR3: CASRQGAGQPQHF

V: TRBV27
J: TRBJ2-7
D: .
size: few
DNA: TGTGCCAGCAGTCCGCTCGTGGCGCGGCAGACTATCTACGAGCAGTACTTC
CDR3: CASSPLVARQTIYEQYF

V: TRBV7-9
J: TRBJ1-5
D: .
size: .
DNA: TGTGCCAGCAGCCCGGACGGGGGGGGAAATCAGCCCCAGCATTTT
CDR3: CASSPDGGGNQPQHF

V: TRBV9
J: TRBJ2-1
D: TRBD2
size: .
DNA: TGTGCCAGCAGCCGGGGGCGGGAGGGCCGGAATGAGCAGTTCTTC
CDR3: CASSRGREGRNEQFF

V: TRBV10-3
J: TRBJ1-1
D: TRBD1
size: .
DNA: TGTGCCTCGACCCGGGGACAGGGGGCGGGGAACACTGAAGCTTTCTTT
CDR3: CASTRGQGAGNTEAFF

V: TRBV20-1
J: TRBJ2-5
D: TRBD2
size: .
DNA: TGCAGTGCTGAGCTAGCGGGAGGGCCAGGAGAGACCCAGTACTTC
CDR3: CSAELAGGPGETQYF

V: TRBV6-5
J: TRBJ1-2
D: .
size: .
DNA: TGTGCCAGCAGTCCCCCGGGGGCCGCGGGCTACACCTTC
CDR3: CASSPPGAAGYTF

V: TRBV7-3
J: TRBJ2-1
D: .
size: .
DNA: TGTGCCAGCAGCTTAGGGTCTAGCAGTGAGCAGTTCTTC
CDR3: CASSLGSSSEQFF

V: TRBV5-1
J: TRBJ2-6
D: .
size: .
DNA: TGCGCCAGCAGACCGGACTCTGGGGCCAACGTCCTGACTTTC
CDR3: CASRPDSGANVLTF

V: TRBV4-2
J: TRBJ2-3
D: TRBD2
size: .
DNA: TGTGCCAGCAGCCAAGGGACTAGCGGGGGGGCAGATACGCAGTATTTT
CDR3: CASSQGTSGGADTQYF

V: TRBV7-8
J: TRBJ2-7
D: .
size: .
DNA: TGTGCCAGCAGCTTAGAGGCCAGGGATACCTACGAGCAGTACTTC
CDR3: CASSLEARDTYEQYF

V: TRBV6-4
J: TRBJ2-3
D: TRBD2
size: few
DNA: TGTGCCAGCAGTCGTAGTAGCGGGTCTCCAGATACGCAGTATTTT
CDR3: CASSRSSGSPDTQYF

V: TRBV10-3
J: TRBJ1-2
D: .
size: few
DNA: TGTGCCATCAGTGACGGGGGCCATGGCTACACCTTC
CDR3: CAISDGGHGYTF

V: TRBV5-1
J: TRBJ2-7
D: TRBD1
size: .
DNA: TGCGCCAGCAGCTCGGGGACAGGGAGCACCCTTTACGAGCAGTACTTC
CDR3: CASSSGTGSTLYEQYF

V: TRBV29-1
J: TRBJ2-7
D: TRBD2
size: .
DNA: TGCAGCGTTGAACGGGCTAGCGGGAGAGAGTACGAGCAGTACTTC
CDR3: CSVERASGREYEQYF

V: TRBV28
J: TRBJ2-3
D: .
size: .
DNA: TGTGCCAGCAGTTTAGAGGGTTCGAGGACAGATACGCAGTATTTT
CDR3: CASSLEGSRTDTQYF

V: TRBV2
J: TRBJ1-2
D: .
size: .
DNA: TGTGCCAGCAGTGAGAGGCGCCGGCAGCCGGGCTACACCTTC
CDR3: CASSERRRQPGYTF

V: TRBV4-2
J: TRBJ2-1
D: .
size: .
DNA: TGTGCCAGCAGCCCCCTGGTCGGAAACAATGAGCAGTTCTTC
CDR3: CASSPLVGNNEQFF

V: TRBV5-1
J: TRBJ2-1
D: TRBD2
size: .
DNA: TGCGCCAGCAGCACAGAGCTAGCGGGGGGGCTCAATGAGCAGTTCTTC
CDR3: CASSTELAGGLNEQFF

V: TRBV5-1
J: TRBJ2-7
D: TRBD2
size: .
DNA: TGCGCCAGCAGCTTTAGCGGGGGGACATCCTACGAGCAGTACTTC
CDR3: CASSFSGGTSYEQYF

V: TRBV11-3
J: TRBJ2-1
D: TRBD2
size: .
DNA: TGTGCCAGCAGCTTAGCCCCTCTGACTAGCGGTGAACAATTGTTCTTC
CDR3: CASSLAPLTSGEQLFF

V: TRBV2
J: TRBJ2-3
D: TRBD2
size: .
DNA: TGTGCCAGCAGTGGGGCTAGCGGTTCCCAGACGCAGTATTTT
CDR3: CASSGASGSQTQYF

V: TRBV20-1
J: TRBJ2-1
D: .
size: .
DNA: TGCAGTGCTAGACGGGACCGAAACAATGAGCAGTTCTTC
CDR3: CSARRDRNNEQFF

V: TRBV7-8
J: TRBJ2-5
D: .
size: .
DNA: TGTGCCAGCAGCTTAGCTCGAAGGACAGTTCTGGGGGAGACCCAGTACTTC
CDR3: CASSLARRTVLGETQYF

V: TRBV6-5
J: TRBJ2-1
D: .
size: few
DNA: TGTGCCAGCAGTTACGGACACAATGAGCAGTTCTTC
CDR3: CASSYGHNEQFF

V: TRBV5-6
J: TRBJ2-7
D: TRBD1
size: few
DNA: TGTGCCAGCAGCTTGCGTGACAGGGTCTACGAGCAGTACTTC
CDR3: CASSLRDRVYEQYF

V: TRBV6-5
J: TRBJ2-1
D: TRBD2
size: few
DNA: TGTGCCAGCAGTAGACTAGCGGTCAACAATGAGCAGTTCTTC
CDR3: CASSRLAVNNEQFF

V: TRBV18
J: TRBJ2-1
D: TRBD1
size: .
DNA: TGTGCCAGCTCACCACGGGGGACAGGGGCTTACAATGAGCAGTTCTTC
CDR3: CASSPRGTGAYNEQFF

V: TRBV7-9
J: TRBJ1-2
D: .
size: once
DNA: TGTGCCAGCAGCTTAGCGGGGCCGGGGTCCCCCCATGGCTACACCTTC
CDR3: CASSLAGPGSPHGYTF

V: TRBV5-1
J: TRBJ2-5
D: TRBD1
size: .
DNA: TGCGCCAGCAGCATCCCTACAGGGGACGGGACCCAGTACTTC
CDR3: CASSIPTGDGTQYF

V: TRBV7-9
J: TRBJ2-7
D: .
size: .
DNA: TGTGCCAGCAGCTTAGGAGGGATGGTCAGTGTCTCCTACGAGCAGTACTTC
CDR3: CASSLGGMVSVSYEQYF

V: TRBV29-1
J: TRBJ2-1
D: .
size: .
DNA: TGCAGCCCCCTCCTCCAGGGAGGTGAGCAGTTCTTC
CDR3: CSPLLQGGEQFF

V: TRBV14
J: TRBJ2-7
D: .
size: few
DNA: TGTGCCAGCAGCCTTAGTCTAGTTACCTACGAGCAGTACTTC
CDR3: CASSLSLVTYEQYF